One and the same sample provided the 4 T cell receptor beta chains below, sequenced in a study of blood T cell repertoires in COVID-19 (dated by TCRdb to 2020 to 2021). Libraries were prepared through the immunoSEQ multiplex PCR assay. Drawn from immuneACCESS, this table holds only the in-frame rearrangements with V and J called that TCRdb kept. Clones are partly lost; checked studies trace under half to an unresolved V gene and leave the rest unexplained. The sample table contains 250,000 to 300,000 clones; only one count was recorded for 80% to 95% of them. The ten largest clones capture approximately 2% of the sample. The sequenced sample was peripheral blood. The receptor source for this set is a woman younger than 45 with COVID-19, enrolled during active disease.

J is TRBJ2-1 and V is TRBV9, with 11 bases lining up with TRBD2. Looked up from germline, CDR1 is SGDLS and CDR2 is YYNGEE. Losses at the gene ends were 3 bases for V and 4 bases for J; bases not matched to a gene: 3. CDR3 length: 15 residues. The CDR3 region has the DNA TGTGCCAGCAGCGGAGGACTAGCGGGTTACAATGAGCAGTTCTTC. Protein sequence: CASSGGLAGYNEQFF. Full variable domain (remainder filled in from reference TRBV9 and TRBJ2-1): DSGVTQTPKHLITATGQRVTLRCSPRSGDLSVYWYQQSLDQGLQFLIQYYNGEERAKGNILERFSAQQFPDLHSELNLSSLELGDSALYFCASSGGLAGYNEQFFGPGTRLTVL.

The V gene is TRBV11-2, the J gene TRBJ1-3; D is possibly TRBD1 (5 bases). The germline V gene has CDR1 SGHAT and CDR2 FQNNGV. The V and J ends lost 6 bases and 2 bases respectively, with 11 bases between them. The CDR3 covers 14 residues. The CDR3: CASRDRGAGNTIYF. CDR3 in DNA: TGTGCCAGCAGAGACAGAGGAGCTGGAAACACCATATATTTT.

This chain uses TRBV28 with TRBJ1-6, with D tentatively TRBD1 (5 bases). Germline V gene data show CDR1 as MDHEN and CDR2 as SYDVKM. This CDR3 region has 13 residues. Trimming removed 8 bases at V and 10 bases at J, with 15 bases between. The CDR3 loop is CASGLGGVSPLHF. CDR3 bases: TGTGCCAGCGGCCTTGGGGGGGTATCACCCCTCCACTTT.

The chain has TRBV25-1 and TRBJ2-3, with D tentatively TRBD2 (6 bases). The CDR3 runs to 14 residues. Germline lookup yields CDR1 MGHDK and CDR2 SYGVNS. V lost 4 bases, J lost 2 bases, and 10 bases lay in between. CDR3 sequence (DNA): TGTGCCAGCAGTGTGGGGGGTCCCACAGATACGCAGTATTTT. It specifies CASSVGGPTDTQYF.